The entry below describes one T cell receptor beta chain. The sample originates from a study of blood T cell repertoires in COVID-19. About the study: In each case, the material was cDNA or gDNA derived from T cells, B-cell-depleted T cells, or PBMCs.

Authors' methods: Reference gene primer amplification in the assay estimated nucleated cell counts. TCRdb's copy holds only in-frame clones and misses some; the assay was immunoSEQ multiplex PCR. That table is the source of V, J and clone size, and D and trimming were worked out from the DNA. The repertoire holds approximately 230,000 clones, around nine tenths seen once, with about 3% in the top ten. The CDR3 is 16 amino acids. CDR1 is DFQATT and CDR2 is SNEGSKA in the germline V gene (reference sequence). The J segment lost 0 bases and the V segment lost 3 bases, leaving 7 bases of the junction unmatched.

This sequence joins TRBV20-1 and TRBJ1-5; 8 bases line up with TRBD1. The sequence was collected from a man between 18 and 35 years old with active or convalescent COVID-19. The sample was peripheral blood. For the CDR3, the DNA is TGCAGTGCTAGTCCCCACAGGGGGTATAGCAATCAGCCCCAGCATTTT. Protein: CSASPHRGYSNQPQHF.